One and the same sample provided the 17 T cell receptor beta chains below, sequenced in a study of T cell responses to AZD1222 COVID-19 vaccine. Libraries were prepared by immunoSEQ multiplex PCR; TCRdb keeps only in-frame clonotypes and omits some of them. Here the sample spans about 190,000 clones, 94% being singletons. The sample was peripheral blood, taken on day 0 of AZD1222 vaccination. The receptors here all came from an adult in good health.

V and J are TRBV5-4 and TRBJ1-2; no definite D call. Germline assignment: CDR1 SGHNT and CDR2 YYREEE (reference sequence). Trimming removed 4 bases from V and 0 bases from J, with 19 bases in between. CDR3 size: 17 residues. The CDR3 here is CASSPSGANLTNYGYTF. Here the CDR3 DNA reads TGTGCCAGCAGCCCCTCCGGAGCTAACCTAACTAACTATGGCTACACCTTC. The complete variable domain, with remaining parts taken from reference TRBV5-4 and TRBJ1-2, reads ETGVTQSPTHLIKTRGQQVTLRCSSQSGHNTVSWYQQALGQGPQFIFQYYREEENGRGNFPPRFSGLQFPNYSSELNVNALELDDSALYLCASSPSGANLTNYGYTFGSGTRLTVV.

The CDR3 DNA reads TGTGCCAGCAGTTTAGTAGGGGGCCCCCCCCTCCACTTT. Translated: CASSLVGGPPLHF. This chain joins TRBV12-3 or TRBV12-4 and TRBJ1-6; 7 bases are a match to TRBD1. There are 13 residues in the CDR3. Losses at the gene ends were 1 base for V and 13 bases for J; bases not matched to a gene: 4.

This chain connects TRBV19 to TRBJ2-7; the D call may be TRBD1 or TRBD2 (6 bases each). V was shortened by 5 bases and J by 8 bases, with 10 bases between the two germline ends. This CDR3 contains 11 residues. Germline-derived CDR1 and CDR2 are LNHDA and SQIVND (reference sequence). The CDR3 spells CASSEGGQQYF. As DNA, the CDR3 is TGTGCCAGTAGTGAAGGGGGGCAGCAGTACTTC.

In nucleotides, the CDR3 is TGCAGTGCTAGTGGGAGGGGGCGCCGAATCGAGTACTTC. Its protein product is CSASGRGRRIEYF. This rearrangement joins TRBV20-1 to TRBJ2-7; D is possibly TRBD1 or TRBD2 (7 bases each). The CDR3 extends over 13 amino acids. V was pared by 3 bases and J by 11 bases, with 20 bases between. Germline V CDR1 and CDR2: DFQATT, SNEGSKA (reference sequence).

V is TRBV28 and J is TRBJ2-7; 11 bases align to TRBD2. This CDR3 comprises 15 residues. Germline V gene lookup returns CDR1 MDHEN and CDR2 SYDVKM. V lost 1 base to trimming and J lost 4 bases; unmatched junction nucleotides: 3. The CDR3 nucleotides read TGTGCCAGCAGTTTATCACTAGCGGGAGTTTACGAGCAGTACTTC. Amino acid sequence: CASSLSLAGVYEQYF.

This chain connects TRBV28 to TRBJ1-1; the match to TRBD1 covers 7 bases. CDR1 MDHEN and CDR2 SYDVKM come from the germline V gene. V was pared by 6 bases and J by 8 bases, with 12 bases of the junction left unmatched. The CDR3 sequence is 14 residues long. CDR3 sequence reads: CASSTPPRGGEAFF. For the CDR3, the DNA is TGTGCCAGCAGCACCCCTCCCAGGGGGGGCGAAGCTTTCTTT.

This chain uses TRBV7-9 with TRBJ2-3, with D maybe TRBD2 (6 bases). The CDR3 is made up of 14 amino acids. The germline V gene has CDR1 SEHNR and CDR2 FQNEAQ (reference sequence). Trimming left V 3 bases short and J 0 bases short, with 7 bases between. The CDR3 DNA reads as TGTGCCAGCAGCTTCAGCGGGAGCACAGATACGCAGTATTTT. Encoded protein: CASSFSGSTDTQYF.

The chain carries TRBV6-5 and TRBJ2-7; D is uncertain. Germline V gene lookup returns CDR1 MNHEY and CDR2 SVGAGI. V lost 0 bases to trimming and J lost 6 bases, with 12 bases between them. This CDR3 spans 14 amino acids. The CDR3, as DNA: TGTGCCAGCAGTTACTCTAGGCTAGTTGGCGAGCAGTACTTC. This gives the protein CASSYSRLVGEQYF.

In DNA, the CDR3 is TGTGCCAGTAGTGGAACCGGGACAGGGTACACTGAAGCTTTCTTT. Protein: CASSGTGTGYTEAFF. This chain uses TRBV19 with TRBJ1-1; 9 nucleotides agree with TRBD1. The CDR3 is 15 amino acids. V trimming: 5 bases; J trimming: 3 bases; junction bases outside the gene matches: 7. From germline, CDR1 is LNHDA and CDR2 SQIVND (reference sequence).

The chain carries TRBV10-3 and TRBJ2-7; D might be TRBD1 (5 bases). Trimming took 4 bases from V and 0 from J, leaving 10 bases between them. Germline assignment: CDR1 ENHRY and CDR2 SYGVKD. The CDR3 has 14 residues. The CDR3 nucleotides read TGTGCCATCAGTGTTACTGACAGCTCCTACGAGCAGTACTTC. Protein product: CAISVTDSSYEQYF.

The rearrangement links TRBV19 to TRBJ2-1, with 8 positions matching TRBD2. This CDR3 spans 13 amino acids. Trimming at V came to 2 bases and at J to 9 bases, leaving 3 bases not matched to a gene. Germline V gene sequence: CDR1 LNHDA, CDR2 SQIVND (reference sequence). The CDR3 DNA reads as TGTGCCAGTAGTATAATAGCGGGATTTGAGCAGTTCTTC. Protein sequence: CASSIIAGFEQFF.

The CDR3 spells CASSLTGGVQFF. CDR3 bases: TGTGCCAGCAGTTTGACGGGAGGGGTTCAGTTCTTC. The V call is TRBV28, the J call TRBJ2-1; 8 nucleotides align to TRBD2. This CDR3 has 12 amino acids. Germline CDR1 reads MDHEN; CDR2 reads SYDVKM. Unmatched junction bases numbered 5, after V lost 3 bases and J lost 13 bases. The variable domain in full, completed from reference TRBV28 and TRBJ2-1, reads DVKVTQSSRYLVKRTGEKVFLECVQDMDHENMFWYRQDPGLGLRLIYFSYDVKMKEKGDIPEGYSVSREKKERFSLILESASTNQTSMYLCASSLTGGVQFFGPGTRLTVL.

The chain couples TRBV7-9 to TRBJ2-7; D is unclear. Trimming pared 0 bases from V and 5 bases from J, leaving 5 bases between. The length of the CDR3 is 12 residues. Per germline, CDR1 SEHNR and CDR2 FQNEAQ (reference sequence). For the CDR3, the DNA is TGTGCCAGCAGCTTAGCGATTCACGAGCAGTACTTC. This sequence encodes CASSLAIHEQYF.

The chain links TRBV6-1 to TRBJ1-1; D gene uncertain. The CDR3 has 13 residues. Deletions cut 3 bases from V and 5 bases from J, with 10 bases between. Germline loops: CDR1 MNHNS, CDR2 SASEGT. This CDR3 is CASSDSPGTEAFF. As DNA, the CDR3 is TGTGCCAGCAGTGACAGCCCTGGGACTGAAGCTTTCTTT.

The rearrangement joins TRBV3-1 (or the pseudogene TRBV3-2) to TRBJ1-2; D perhaps matches TRBD1 (6 bases). The CDR3 spans 13 residues. Trimming removed 10 bases from V and 2 bases from J, with 14 bases in between. CDR1 and CDR2 (germline): LGHDT, YNNKEL (reference sequence). The CDR3 bases are TGTGCCACCTCACGGGGGGCGAACTATGGCTACACCTTC. Translation gives CATSRGANYGYTF.

The chain links TRBV15 to TRBJ2-1; D gene ambiguous. Germline CDR1 and CDR2: LNHNV and YYDKDF (reference sequence). V shed 1 base and J shed 6 bases, with 7 bases lying between them. The length of the CDR3 is 13 residues. This CDR3 reads CATSRALPNEQFF. The CDR3 DNA sequence: TGTGCCACCAGCAGAGCGCTACCCAATGAGCAGTTCTTC. The full variable domain, its missing parts supplied by reference TRBV15 and TRBJ2-1, is DAMVIQNPRYQVTQFGKPVTLSCSQTLNHNVMYWYQQKSSQAPKLLFHYYDKDFNNEADTPDNFQSRRPNTSFCFLDIRSPGLGDTAMYLCATSRALPNEQFFGPGTRLTVL.

V and J are TRBV7-8 and TRBJ2-7, with 14 positions matching TRBD2. Germline values: CDR1 SGHVS, CDR2 FQNEAQ. Unmatched junction bases numbered 12, after V lost 5 bases and J lost 0 bases. CDR3 length equals 19 residues. CDR3 protein: CASSRTGTSGSPLSYEQYF. CDR3 nucleotide sequence: TGTGCCAGCAGCCGAACCGGGACTAGCGGGAGTCCCCTCTCCTACGAGCAGTACTTC.